This T cell receptor (beta chain) was documented in a study of persistence of HIV-infected CD4 T cells. Sequencing used immunoSEQ version 4 in survey mode. This table comes from immunoSEQ multiplex PCR, and its TCRdb copy is limited to in-frame clones, with some not included. The sample includes approximately 6,800 clones, 79% of them seen just once. Lysates of CMV-infected fibroblasts at 10 ug/mL stimulated these cells. Sorting selected CD4+ T cells upregulating both CD40 ligand and CD69. Only a few counts were recorded for this clone. Its target is not known. Trimming pared 5 bases from V and 2 bases from J, leaving 16 bases between. Germline CDR1 reads SGHNT; CDR2 reads YENEEA. This CDR3 is built from 16 residues.

This specimen was CD4+ T cells sorted from PBMCs after approximately 19-hour stimulation, taken from a patient who received antiretroviral therapy. The receptor was isolated from an adult woman with HIV who was CMV-seropositive. V and J are TRBV11-3 and TRBJ2-1; no firm D call. The CDR3 DNA sequence: TGTGCCAGCAGCGATACGAGAGTGGGAACCTACAATGAGCAGTTCTTC. It yields the protein CASSDTRVGTYNEQFF.